This T cell receptor beta chain was sequenced for a study of beta chain features in type 1 diabetes. Study at large: All samples together contributed 100 million to 120 million sorted cells for examination. Study-wide findings and caveats: Any HLA-type effect on TCRB rearrangement remained unresolved here.

The isolated RNA, all of it, was reverse transcribed, so expressed TCRB transcripts were what got sequenced. Only in-frame clones appear in the TCRdb table, and some are missing; sequencing was by immunoSEQ multiplex PCR. In the table there are about 220,000 clones, roughly a tenth of which are singletons. V was cut by 1 base and J by 2 bases, with 0 bases left in between. Germline V gene data show CDR1 as SGDLS and CDR2 as YYNGEE. The CDR3 is made up of 12 amino acids. Purity above 95% was achieved in all sorted populations. This clone was detected only a few times. Its target is unknown. The gene calls are TRBV9 and TRBJ2-2; no clear D gene. The sequencing input was central memory CD4+ T cells from blood. This clonotype was sampled from a man younger than 35 in good health. The CDR3 DNA follows: TGTGCCAGCAGCGTAAACACCGGGGAGCTGTTTTTT. It codes for CASSVNTGELFF.